Listed below are T cell receptor beta chains from one sample, sequenced in a study of blood T cell repertoires in COVID-19. This table comes from immunoSEQ multiplex PCR, and its TCRdb copy is limited to in-frame clones, with some not included. The data contain some 260,000 clones, more than 70% of them singletons. Sequences were obtained from peripheral blood. The receptors here all came from a woman aged 40 to 49 who had recovered from COVID-19. Both conserved end residues are trimmed from each CDR3. Fields, in order: V gene, J gene, CDR3 protein.

V: TRBV28; J: TRBJ1-1; CDR3: ASSLGGDTEAF
V: TRBV21-1; J: TRBJ1-5; CDR3: ASPRQGFCNQPQH
V: TRBV27; J: TRBJ2-7; CDR3: ASSFGTPLFEQY
V: TRBV12-3/TRBV12-4; J: TRBJ1-4; CDR3: ASSLAGETKLF
V: TRBV19; J: TRBJ1-5; CDR3: ASSGELSGTGPNQPQH
V: TRBV5-1; J: TRBJ1-2; CDR3: ASSLVTGGYGYT
V: TRBV7-2; J: TRBJ2-3; CDR3: ASSLESGRSTDTQY
V: TRBV3-1/TRBV3-2; J: TRBJ1-4; CDR3: ASSPGGTLSEKLF
V: TRBV10-1; J: TRBJ1-1; CDR3: ASSGPSTEAF
V: TRBV7-2; J: TRBJ2-2; CDR3: ASSTLVRRSGGELF
V: TRBV6-2/TRBV6-3; J: TRBJ2-1; CDR3: ASSSQGTYNEQF
V: TRBV6-6; J: TRBJ2-2; CDR3: ASTPGSGVNTGELF
V: TRBV3-1/TRBV3-2; J: TRBJ2-1; CDR3: ASSQGSPYNEQF
V: TRBV28; J: TRBJ2-7; CDR3: ASSPGTGPYEQY